One and the same sample provided the 24 T cell receptor beta chains below, sequenced in a study of T-cell memory formation after mild COVID-19. TCRdb reprocessed the 5' RACE reads with MiXCR, giving one entry per CDR3 protein. The data hold about half a million distinct CDR3 sequences, with roughly 18% observed a single time. Sequencing was performed on PBMCs or a T cell subset sorted from them (not recorded which). These receptors originate from an adult woman who had mild COVID-19 (a few samples of this study predate the infection). Cell type and time point are not known.

This chain links TRBV24-1 with TRBJ2-1; D not resolved. Trimming pared 5 bases from V and 3 bases from J, leaving 13 bases between. CDR1 is KGHDR, CDR2 SFDVKD, per germline. This CDR3 region has 15 residues. In nucleotides, the CDR3 is TGTGCCACCAGTGCCCCGGAAGGGATCTACAATGAGCAGTTCTTC. Encoded protein: CATSAPEGIYNEQFF.

This chain connects TRBV5-1 to TRBJ1-2; TRBD1 matches 10 bases. Per germline, CDR1 SGHRS and CDR2 YFSETQ. V dropped 7 bases and J dropped 3; count of bases not matched to a gene: 6. This CDR3 is built from 14 residues. The CDR3 reads CASGRGTGDYGYTF. The CDR3 DNA is TGCGCCAGCGGCCGGGGGACAGGGGACTATGGCTACACCTTC.

The V call is TRBV12-3 or TRBV12-4, the J call TRBJ1-4, with unresolved D. This CDR3 comprises 15 residues. V gave up 3 bases and J gave up 6 bases, with 14 bases separating them. The CDR3 DNA reads as TGTGCCAGCAGTTTGGCGGGCCTGGGAGATGAAAAACTGTTTTTT. The encoded protein is CASSLAGLGDEKLFF.

The chain links TRBV4-2 to TRBJ1-4; the D gene is possibly TRBD1 (5 bases). The germline V gene encodes CDR1 LGHNA and CDR2 YNFKEQ. The CDR3 is 14 residues long. Trimming pared 0 bases from V and 3 bases from J, leaving 5 bases between. CDR3 DNA sequence: TGTGCCAGCAGCCAAGAGACAGCTAATGAAAAACTGTTTTTT. Translating gives CASSQETANEKLFF.

This clonotype has more than one count but fewer than ten. The V and J genes are TRBV12-3 or TRBV12-4 and TRBJ2-3; TRBD2 is a possible D gene (5 bases). The CDR3 is 15 residues long. V dropped 2 bases and J dropped 0 bases, with 9 bases sitting between them. This chain's CDR3 is CASSLLWTSTDTQYF. CDR3 in DNA: TGTGCCAGCAGTTTACTCTGGACTAGCACAGATACGCAGTATTTT.

This clonotype was found many times. The rearrangement links TRBV5-1 to TRBJ2-1; D is perhaps TRBD2 (6 bases). CDR1 SGHRS and CDR2 YFSETQ come from the germline V gene. The CDR3 has 14 amino acids. V gave up 4 bases and J gave up 9 bases, with 17 bases separating them. The CDR3, as DNA: TGCGCCAGCAGCACCGGAGGGTGGAACGGTGAGCAGTTCTTC. Translating gives CASSTGGWNGEQFF.

This chain links TRBV7-9 with TRBJ2-1; D gene uncertain. V was cut by 5 bases and J by 0 bases, with 14 bases left in between. Germline V lookup: CDR1 SEHNR, CDR2 FQNEAQ (reference sequence). The CDR3 is made up of 16 amino acids. As DNA, the CDR3 is TGTGCCAGCAGCGAAAGGAAGAAGAGCTCCTACAATGAGCAGTTCTTC. As protein: CASSERKKSSYNEQFF. Looking up the rest from reference TRBV7-9 and TRBJ2-1 gives the full variable domain: DTGVSQNPRHKITKRGQNVTFRCDPISEHNRLYWYRQTLGQGPEFLTYFQNEAQLEKSRLLSDRFSAERPKGSFSTLEIQRTEQGDSAMYLCASSERKKSSYNEQFFGPGTRLTVL.

The J gene is TRBJ1-1, the V gene TRBV18; D is uncertain. Germline loops: CDR1 KGHSH, CDR2 LQKENI. The CDR3 contains 15 residues. V dropped 3 bases and J dropped 1 base, with 12 bases sitting between them. This CDR3 is CASSPMHVSNTEAFF. CDR3 sequence (DNA): TGTGCCAGCTCACCCATGCACGTCTCGAACACTGAAGCTTTCTTT.

Many counts were recorded for this clonotype. V gene TRBV7-6 combines with J gene TRBJ2-2; D is perhaps TRBD1 (5 bases). Per the germline V gene, CDR1 is SGHVS and CDR2 is FNYEAQ. This CDR3 contains 15 residues. The ends were cut back, 5 bases at V and 2 bases at J, with 12 bases in the middle. The CDR3 DNA is TGTGCCAGCAGCCCCCATCAGGGAAACACCGGGGAGCTGTTTTTT. Encoded protein: CASSPHQGNTGELFF.

This clonotype has a count of ten or more. The rearrangement joins TRBV29-1 to TRBJ2-7; TRBD1 agrees at 11 bases. This CDR3 spans 15 amino acids. V gave up 5 bases and J gave up 0 bases; unmatched junction bases: 6. In germline, CDR1 is SQVTM, CDR2 ANQGSEA. The DNA for the CDR3 is TGCAGCGTTACCTTGGGACAGGGGGTCTCCTACGAGCAGTACTTC. As protein: CSVTLGQGVSYEQYF.

The chain combines TRBV7-9 with TRBJ2-5; the D gene is possibly TRBD2 (5 bases). The CDR3 spans 14 residues. V lost 2 bases to trimming and J lost 7 bases, with 14 bases between them. Germline CDR1 and CDR2: SEHNR and FQNEAQ (reference sequence). The CDR3 DNA follows: TGTGCCAGCAGCTTATTCGAGACACTAGTGACCCAGTACTTC. It encodes CASSLFETLVTQYF.

This clonotype was detected ten times or more. The chain has TRBV20-1 and TRBJ2-5; D gene uncertain. Trimming took 0 bases from V and 7 from J, leaving 6 bases between them. CDR3 length: 11 amino acids. Germline CDR1 is DFQATT and CDR2 is SNEGSKA (reference sequence). The CDR3 region has the DNA TGCAGTGCTAGAGAAAGTCTGACCCAGTACTTC. Protein product: CSARESLTQYF.

This clonotype was counted only a few times. The chain carries TRBV29-1 and TRBJ1-1, with 8 bases fitting TRBD1. CDR1 is SQVTM, CDR2 ANQGSEA, per germline. The CDR3 consists of 13 residues. Germline trimming cut 4 bases from V and 2 bases from J; bases unmatched to any gene: 3. CDR3 sequence: CSVGQGKNTEAFF. The CDR3 nucleotides are TGCAGCGTTGGACAGGGGAAAAACACTGAAGCTTTCTTT.

The chain joins TRBV7-9 to TRBJ1-5; TRBD1 might be the D (5 bases). Germline V gene sequence: CDR1 SEHNR, CDR2 FQNEAQ (reference sequence). The CDR3 length is 18 residues. V was clipped by 5 bases and J by 0 bases, with 20 bases between them. The chain's CDR3 is CASSKLGLEGYSNQPQHF. The DNA for the CDR3 is TGTGCCAGCAGCAAACTCGGGCTCGAGGGGTATAGCAATCAGCCCCAGCATTTT.

This clonotype was found a few times. The rearrangement joins TRBV20-1 to TRBJ2-7; D is possibly TRBD1 (5 bases). Trimming took 0 bases from V and 1 from J, leaving 10 bases between them. Germline assignment: CDR1 DFQATT and CDR2 SNEGSKA (reference sequence). This CDR3 is built from 14 residues. CDR3 residues: CSARDYQGSYEQYF. The CDR3 bases are TGCAGTGCTAGAGATTACCAGGGATCCTACGAGCAGTACTTC.

V is TRBV7-3 and J is TRBJ2-4; tentative D call: TRBD1 (6 bases). Trimming removed 0 bases from V and 8 bases from J, with 11 bases in between. In germline, CDR1 is SGHTA, CDR2 FQGTGA. The CDR3 is made up of 14 amino acids. In DNA form, the CDR3 reads TGTGCCAGCAGCTTAACAGGGGGAGCAGACATTCAGTACTTC. Translated: CASSLTGGADIQYF.

The chain uses TRBV6-5 and TRBJ2-3; D is undetermined. Deletions cut 0 bases from V and 0 bases from J, with 13 bases between. CDR1 MNHEY and CDR2 SVGAGI come from the germline V gene. There are 17 residues in the CDR3. CDR3 protein: CASSYSRPDLSTDTQYF. CDR3 DNA sequence: TGTGCCAGCAGTTACTCACGGCCGGACCTGAGCACAGATACGCAGTATTTT.

J is TRBJ1-5 and V is TRBV15; a possible D gene is TRBD1 (5 bases). The CDR3 length is 17 residues. The germline gives CDR1 LNHNV, CDR2 YYDKDF (reference sequence). The V end was cut by 3 bases, the J end by 2 bases, with 17 bases between. The CDR3 nucleotides read TGTGCCACCAGCAGTCCCTACCTCGGGGGAGGCAATCAGCCCCAGCATTTT. Translating gives CATSSPYLGGGNQPQHF.

The rearrangement links TRBV4-2 to TRBJ2-7, with 9 bases identical to TRBD2. Looked up from germline, CDR1 is LGHNA and CDR2 is YNFKEQ. The J segment lost 4 bases and the V segment lost 2 bases, leaving 0 bases of the junction unmatched. The CDR3 length is 13 residues. CDR3: CASSQLAGYEQYF. CDR3 DNA: TGTGCCAGCAGCCAACTAGCGGGATACGAGCAGTACTTC.

This clonotype came up a few times. V usage is TRBV4-1 and J usage is TRBJ1-5; D remains unclear. The CDR3 loop spans 14 amino acids. Per the germline V gene, CDR1 is MGHRA and CDR2 is YSYEKL. The germline V and J ends were trimmed by 6 bases and 3 bases, with 12 bases remaining between them. CDR3 coding DNA: TGCGCCAGCAGTCGGCCCGGCCTCAATCAGCCCCAGCATTTT. Protein: CASSRPGLNQPQHF.

CDR3 sequence: CASSLGSDLYGNTIYF. CDR3 bases: TGTGCCAGCAGCTTAGGGAGCGATCTCTACGGAAACACCATATATTTT. V is TRBV7-2 and J is TRBJ1-3; the D is unclear. Germline V gene lookup returns CDR1 SGHTA and CDR2 FQGNSA. V gave up 1 base and J gave up 4 bases, with 14 bases separating them. CDR3 length: 16 residues.

This rearrangement joins TRBV27 to TRBJ2-7; 7 bases are a match to TRBD2. Germline-derived CDR1 and CDR2 are MNHEY and SMNVEV (reference sequence). This CDR3 region has 15 residues. Trimming removed 0 bases from V and 3 bases from J; junction bases left unmatched: 5. CDR3 protein: CASSLSGGGDYEQYF. The CDR3, as DNA: TGTGCCAGCAGTTTATCGGGCGGGGGAGACTACGAGCAGTACTTC.

The V and J genes are TRBV12-3 or TRBV12-4 and TRBJ1-4; TRBD1 matches at 9 bases. J was trimmed by 5 bases and V by 6 bases; bases with no gene match: 7. There are 15 residues in the CDR3. DNA of the CDR3: TGTGCCAGCAGACTTACGGGGACAGGGAATGAAAAACTGTTTTTT. Translation gives CASRLTGTGNEKLFF.

This clonotype has just a few counts. The chain is built from TRBV7-2 and TRBJ2-7; 9 bases map to TRBD2. This CDR3 has 14 residues. Looked up from germline, CDR1 is SGHTA and CDR2 is FQGNSA. The V and J ends lost 5 bases and 2 bases, in that order; junction bases with no gene match: 4. The CDR3 region is CASSPSSGAYEQYF. The CDR3 nucleotides are TGTGCCAGCAGCCCGTCTAGCGGGGCCTACGAGCAGTACTTC.